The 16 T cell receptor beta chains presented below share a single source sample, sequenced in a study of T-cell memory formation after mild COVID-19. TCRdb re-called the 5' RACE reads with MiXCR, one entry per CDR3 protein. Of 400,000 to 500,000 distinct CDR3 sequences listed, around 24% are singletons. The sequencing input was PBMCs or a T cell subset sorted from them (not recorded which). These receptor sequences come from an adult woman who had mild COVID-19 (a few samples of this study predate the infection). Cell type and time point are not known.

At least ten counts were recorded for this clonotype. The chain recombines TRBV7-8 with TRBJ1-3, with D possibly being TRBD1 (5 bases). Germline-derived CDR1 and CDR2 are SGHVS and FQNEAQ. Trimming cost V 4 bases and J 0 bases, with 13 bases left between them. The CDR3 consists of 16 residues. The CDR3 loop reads CASSSRRGVSGNTIYF. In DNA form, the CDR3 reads TGTGCCAGCAGCTCTCGCCGGGGGGTCTCTGGAAACACCATATATTTT.

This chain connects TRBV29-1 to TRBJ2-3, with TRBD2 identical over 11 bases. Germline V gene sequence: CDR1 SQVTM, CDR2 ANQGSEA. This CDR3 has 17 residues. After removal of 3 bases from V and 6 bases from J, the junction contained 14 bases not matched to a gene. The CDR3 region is CSVDGLAGGRESDTQYF. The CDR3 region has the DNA TGCAGCGTTGACGGGCTAGCGGGGGGCCGGGAGTCGGATACGCAGTATTTT.

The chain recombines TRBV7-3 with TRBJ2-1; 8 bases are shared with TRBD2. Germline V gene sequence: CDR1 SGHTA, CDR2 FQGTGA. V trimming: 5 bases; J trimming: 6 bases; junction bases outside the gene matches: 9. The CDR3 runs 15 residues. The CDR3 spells CASSPMTGTSNEQFF. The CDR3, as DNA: TGTGCCAGCAGCCCTATGACCGGGACTAGCAATGAGCAGTTCTTC.

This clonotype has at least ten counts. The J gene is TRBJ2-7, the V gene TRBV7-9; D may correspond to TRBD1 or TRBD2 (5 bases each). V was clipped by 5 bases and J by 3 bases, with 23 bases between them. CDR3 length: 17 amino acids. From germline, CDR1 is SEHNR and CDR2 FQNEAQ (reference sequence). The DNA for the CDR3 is TGTGCCAGCAGCGTTTATGGTCGGGGACCTAATGACTACGAGCAGTACTTC. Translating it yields CASSVYGRGPNDYEQYF.

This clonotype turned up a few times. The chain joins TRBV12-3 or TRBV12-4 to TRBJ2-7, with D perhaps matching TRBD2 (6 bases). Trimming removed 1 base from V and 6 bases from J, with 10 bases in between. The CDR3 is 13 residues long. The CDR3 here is CASSLGGGLEQYF. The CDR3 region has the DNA TGTGCCAGCAGTTTAGGAGGAGGGCTCGAGCAGTACTTC.

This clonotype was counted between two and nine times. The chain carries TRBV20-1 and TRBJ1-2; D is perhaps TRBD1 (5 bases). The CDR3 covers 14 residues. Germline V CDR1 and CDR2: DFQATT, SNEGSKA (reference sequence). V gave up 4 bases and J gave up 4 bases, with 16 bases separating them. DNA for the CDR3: TGCAGTGCTAACCCCGGGCAGGGTGGCTATGGCTACACCTTC. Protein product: CSANPGQGGYGYTF.

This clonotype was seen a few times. The CDR3 coding sequence is TGTGCCACCAGTATGATCACAGGGGAGGCCAAAAACATTCAGTACTTC. Its translation: CATSMITGEAKNIQYF. This chain uses TRBV15 with TRBJ2-4; TRBD1 agrees at 7 bases. The CDR3 has 16 amino acids. V shed 6 bases, J shed 1 base, and the junction held 9 bases outside the gene matches. Germline CDR1 reads LNHNV; CDR2 reads YYDKDF (reference sequence).

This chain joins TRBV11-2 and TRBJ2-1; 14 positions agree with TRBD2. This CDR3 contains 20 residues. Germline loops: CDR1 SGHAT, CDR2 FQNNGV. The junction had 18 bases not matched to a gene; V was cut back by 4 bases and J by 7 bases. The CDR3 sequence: CASSSGLAGVRRTGENEQFF. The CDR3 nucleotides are TGTGCCAGCAGCTCGGGACTAGCGGGAGTTCGAAGGACTGGGGAAAATGAGCAGTTCTTC.

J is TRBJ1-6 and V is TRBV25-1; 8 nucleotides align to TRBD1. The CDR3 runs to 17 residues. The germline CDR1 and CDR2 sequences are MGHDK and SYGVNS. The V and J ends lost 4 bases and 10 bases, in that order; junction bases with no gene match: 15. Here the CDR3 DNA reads TGTGCCAGCAGTGCCTCGGACAGGGTCGGAGGTACCTCACCCCTCCACTTT. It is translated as CASSASDRVGGTSPLHF.

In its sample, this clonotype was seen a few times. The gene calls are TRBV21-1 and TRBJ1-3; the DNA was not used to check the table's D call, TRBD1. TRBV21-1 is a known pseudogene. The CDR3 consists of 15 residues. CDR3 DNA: TGTGCCAGCAGGAGACAGGGGGCGCTCGGAAACACCATATATTTT. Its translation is CASRRQGALGNTIYF.

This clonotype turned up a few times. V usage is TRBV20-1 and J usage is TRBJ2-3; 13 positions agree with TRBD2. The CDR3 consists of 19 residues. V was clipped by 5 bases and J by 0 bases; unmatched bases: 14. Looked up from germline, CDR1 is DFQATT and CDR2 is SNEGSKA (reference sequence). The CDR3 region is CSALPLLAGGVSSTDTQYF. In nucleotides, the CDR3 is TGCAGTGCTCTCCCCCTACTAGCGGGGGGGGTTTCCAGCACAGATACGCAGTATTTT.

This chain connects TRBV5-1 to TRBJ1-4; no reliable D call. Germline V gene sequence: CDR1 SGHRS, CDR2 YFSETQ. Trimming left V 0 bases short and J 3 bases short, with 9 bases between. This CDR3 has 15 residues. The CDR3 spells CASSLARIANEKLFF. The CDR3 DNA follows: TGCGCCAGCAGCTTGGCCCGGATAGCTAATGAAAAACTGTTTTTT. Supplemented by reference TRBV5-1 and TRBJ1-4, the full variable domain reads KAGVTQTPRYLIKTRGQQVTLSCSPISGHRSVSWYQQTPGQGLQFLFEYFSETQRNKGNFPGRFSGRQFSNSRSEMNVSTLELGDSALYLCASSLARIANEKLFFGSGTQLSVL.

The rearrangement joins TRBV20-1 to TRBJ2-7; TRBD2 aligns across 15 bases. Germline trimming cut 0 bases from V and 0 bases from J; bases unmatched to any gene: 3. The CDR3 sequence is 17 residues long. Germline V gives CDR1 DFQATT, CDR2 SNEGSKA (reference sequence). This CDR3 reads CSARDGTSGRISYEQYF. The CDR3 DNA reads TGCAGTGCTAGAGACGGGACTAGCGGGAGGATCTCCTACGAGCAGTACTTC.

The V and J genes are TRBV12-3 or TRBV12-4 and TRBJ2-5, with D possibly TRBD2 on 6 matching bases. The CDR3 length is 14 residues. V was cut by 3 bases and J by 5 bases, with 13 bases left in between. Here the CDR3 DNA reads TGTGCCAGCAGTTTTCGGCCTGGAGGGGAGACCCAGTACTTC. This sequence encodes CASSFRPGGETQYF.

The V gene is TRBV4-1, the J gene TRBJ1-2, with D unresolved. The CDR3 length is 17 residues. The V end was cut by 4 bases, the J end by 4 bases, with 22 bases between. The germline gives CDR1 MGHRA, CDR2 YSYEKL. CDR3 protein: CASSPGVLSGAPYGYTF. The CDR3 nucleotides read TGCGCCAGCAGCCCCGGAGTGTTGAGCGGTGCCCCCTATGGCTACACCTTC.

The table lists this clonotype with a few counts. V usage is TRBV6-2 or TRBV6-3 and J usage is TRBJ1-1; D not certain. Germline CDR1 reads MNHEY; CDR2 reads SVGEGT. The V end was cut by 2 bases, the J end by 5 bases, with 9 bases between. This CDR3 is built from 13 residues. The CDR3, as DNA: TGTGCCAGCAGTTACAGGGAGAGAACTGAAGCTTTCTTT. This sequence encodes CASSYRERTEAFF.